This paragraph covers one TCR beta chain sequence. CDR1 and CDR2 from the germline V gene are LGHDT and YNNKEL (reference sequence). There are 14 residues in the CDR3. V lost 4 bases and J lost 5, with 15 bases in between. The entry originates in a study of blood T cells in healthy people across ages. Each donor gave roughly 9.1 milliliters of peripheral blood. Next came a second PCR, run for roughly 6 to 11 cycles, which used a sample-barcoded 5' primer along with a J-beta primer mix. From the 5' RACE reads, TCRdb called clonotypes with MiXCR, one entry per CDR3 protein. The sample shows 700,000 to 900,000 distinct CDR3 sequences, roughly 24% of them seen only once. The same sample was also studied in work on T cells of mothers and their children.

Sequencing was done on a sample of blood. V usage is TRBV3-1 and J usage is TRBJ2-7; D tentatively fits TRBD1 or TRBD2 (5 bases each). The receptor was derived from a boy aged 5 to 17 in good health. The CDR3 sequence: CASSLTTQGHEQYF. The CDR3 DNA reads TGTGCCAGCAGCCTAACCACGCAGGGACACGAGCAGTACTTC.